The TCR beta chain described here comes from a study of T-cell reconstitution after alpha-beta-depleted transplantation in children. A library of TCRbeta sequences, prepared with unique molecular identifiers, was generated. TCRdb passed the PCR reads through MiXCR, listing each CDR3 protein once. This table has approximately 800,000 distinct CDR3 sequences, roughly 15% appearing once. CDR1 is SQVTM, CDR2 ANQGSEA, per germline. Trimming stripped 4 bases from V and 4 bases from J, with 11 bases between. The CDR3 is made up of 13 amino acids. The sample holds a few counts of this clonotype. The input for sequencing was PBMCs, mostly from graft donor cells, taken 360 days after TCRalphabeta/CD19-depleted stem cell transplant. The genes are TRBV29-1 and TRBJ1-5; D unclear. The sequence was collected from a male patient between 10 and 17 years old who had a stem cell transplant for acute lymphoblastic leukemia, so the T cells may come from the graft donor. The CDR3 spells CSVGHLVNQPQHF. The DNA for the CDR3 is TGCAGCGTTGGGCACCTGGTAAATCAGCCCCAGCATTTT.